A single sample gave rise to the 21 T cell receptor beta chains below, sequenced in a study of a mutant IDH1 vaccine in newly diagnosed glioma. Their antigens remain unidentified. Stated time point: week 23, last vaccination. One vaccine dose held 300 ug of mutant IDH1 20-mer peptide and came with topical imiquimod. Sequenced by immunoSEQ multiplex PCR; TCRdb stores in-frame clones only, minus some. The sample lists more than 25,000 clones, more than 75% occurring once. Specimen: PBMCs, collected from a glioma patient whose treatment included an IDH1 peptide vaccine. Receptors were obtained from a man aged 40-50 years with glioma.

Points on this clone: The germline gene is not matched at one end of the junction; a read error may be the cause. The sample carries other DNA sequences with the same CDR3. The V gene is TRBV5-4, the J gene TRBJ1-6; D unclear. The germline V gene encodes CDR1 SGHNT and CDR2 YYREEE (reference sequence). The CDR3 totals 14 residues. This chain's CDR3 is CASSLGHYNSPLHF. The CDR3 nucleotides are TGTGCCAGCAGCTTGGGACACTATAATTCACCCCTCCATTTT.

This clone has just one count. The sample carries other DNA sequences with the same CDR3. V is TRBV11-3 and J is TRBJ1-1, with D possibly being TRBD1 (5 bases). The CDR3 extends over 12 amino acids. Germline values: CDR1 SGHNT, CDR2 YENEEA. Trimming pared 5 bases from V and 5 bases from J, leaving 9 bases between. The CDR3 sequence is CASSRGATEAFF. The CDR3 DNA sequence: TGTGCCAGCAGCAGAGGGGCGACTGAAGCTTTCTTT.

This sequence joins TRBV5-1 and TRBJ2-7; 9 bases agree with TRBD1. CDR1 and CDR2 (germline): SGHRS, YFSETQ. The CDR3 has 15 residues. V lost 3 bases and J lost 6; bases outside the gene matches: 10. The DNA for the CDR3 is TGCGCCAGCAGCTCTACCGGGACAGGGTCGCTCGAGCAGTACTTC. It encodes CASSSTGTGSLEQYF.

The chain links TRBV14 to TRBJ1-1, with D possibly matching TRBD1 (6 bases). Trimming removed 5 bases at V and 5 bases at J, with 18 bases between. The CDR3 has 15 amino acids. Germline CDR1 and CDR2: SGHDN and FVKESK. DNA for the CDR3: TGTGCCAGCAGCTCCCTACGTGGGGGCGATACTGAAGCTTTCTTT. Protein sequence: CASSSLRGGDTEAFF. The variable domain in full, completed from reference TRBV14 and TRBJ1-1, reads EAGVTQFPSHSVIEKGQTVTLRCDPISGHDNLYWYRRVMGKEIKFLLHFVKESKQDESGMPNNRFLAERTGGTYSTLKVQPAELEDSGVYFCASSSLRGGDTEAFFGQGTRLTVV.

The chain joins TRBV7-9 to TRBJ2-4, with 8 bases matching TRBD1. After removal of 3 bases from V and 1 base from J, the junction contained 8 bases not matched to a gene. Germline-derived CDR1 and CDR2 are SEHNR and FQNEAQ (reference sequence). The CDR3 is 17 residues long. For the CDR3, the DNA is TGTGCCAGCAGCTTCTCCGGGACAGGTGTGGCCAAAAACATTCAGTACTTC. It translates to CASSFSGTGVAKNIQYF.

The chain combines TRBV29-1 with TRBJ1-5, with D tentatively TRBD1 (5 bases). The germline V and J ends were trimmed by 5 bases and 2 bases, with 10 bases remaining between them. Per the germline V gene, CDR1 is SQVTM and CDR2 is ANQGSEA. The CDR3 sequence is 13 residues long. CDR3 nucleotides: TGCAGCGTTCAGACGGGGGGCAATCAGCCCCAGCATTTT. This codes for CSVQTGGNQPQHF.

The table lists this clone with a few counts. This CDR3 is CASSPQAGLTDTQYF. The CDR3 DNA is TGTGCCAGCAGCCCCCAAGCGGGGCTCACAGATACGCAGTATTTT. This chain connects TRBV13 to TRBJ2-3, with TRBD2 matching 7 bases. The germline gives CDR1 PRHDT, CDR2 FYEKMQ (reference sequence). V shed 5 bases and J 2 bases; nucleotides not matched to a gene: 7. The CDR3 is 15 amino acids.

V gene TRBV6-5 combines with J gene TRBJ2-5; TRBD1 matches 8 bases. The DNA end is more similar to TRBJ2-7, so the J call may be wrong. The CDR3 extends over 16 amino acids. The V gene's germline CDR1 is MNHEY and CDR2 SVGAGI. The CDR3: CASSYSGGQVTYEQYF. CDR3 coding DNA: TGTGCCAGCAGTTACTCCGGGGGACAGGTAACCTACGAGCAGTACTTC.

This rearrangement joins TRBV7-9 to TRBJ1-5; 8 nucleotides line up with TRBD1. J lost 6 bases, V lost 5 bases, and 12 bases had no gene match. Per the germline V gene, CDR1 is SEHNR and CDR2 is FQNEAQ (reference sequence). CDR3 length equals 16 residues. The CDR3 region is CASSGKGQGARQPQHF. The CDR3 nucleotides read TGTGCCAGCAGCGGGAAGGGGCAGGGGGCGCGTCAGCCCCAGCATTTT.

The rearrangement uses TRBV7-2 and TRBJ1-5; tentative D call: TRBD1 (6 bases). CDR1 and CDR2 from the germline V gene are SGHTA and FQGNSA. The length of the CDR3 is 13 residues. Trimming pared 5 bases from V and 5 bases from J, leaving 10 bases between. The CDR3 here is CASSPRGDQPQHF. The CDR3 nucleotides read TGTGCCAGCAGCCCCAGGGGTGATCAGCCCCAGCATTTT.

This sequence joins TRBV10-1 and TRBJ2-7; D gene uncertain. CDR3 size: 12 residues. Germline-derived CDR1 and CDR2 are WNHNN and SYGVQD (reference sequence). Between the trimmed V and J ends, which lost 3 bases and 0 bases, there was a span of 3 bases. The CDR3 sequence: CASSDSSYEQYF. In nucleotides, the CDR3 is TGCGCCAGCAGTGACAGCTCCTACGAGCAGTACTTC.

The rearrangement links TRBV19 to TRBJ1-1; D unclear. The CDR3 spans 14 residues. The ends were cut back, 5 bases at V and 1 base at J, with 11 bases in the middle. Germline CDR1 and CDR2: LNHDA and SQIVND (reference sequence). DNA for the CDR3: TGTGCCAGTAGTTTAGGGTCCTCGAACACTGAAGCTTTCTTT. Translated, it gives CASSLGSSNTEAFF.

This chain joins TRBV7-8 and TRBJ1-1, with D possibly being TRBD1 (5 bases). The germline CDR1 and CDR2 sequences are SGHVS and FQNEAQ. Trimming removed 2 bases at V and 4 bases at J, with 14 bases between. CDR3 length equals 15 residues. The CDR3 DNA reads TGTGCCAGCAGCTTATATATGGAGGGGAGCACTGAAGCTTTCTTT. Its protein is CASSLYMEGSTEAFF.

This clone was seen just once. The chain has TRBV5-1 and TRBJ2-7; 10 bases match TRBD2. The CDR3 is made up of 17 amino acids. Germline-derived CDR1 and CDR2 are SGHRS and YFSETQ. J was trimmed by 0 bases and V by 0 bases; bases with no gene match: 6. DNA for the CDR3: TGCGCCAGCAGCTTGGGACTAGCGGGTGGCGGCTCCTACGAGCAGTACTTC. The encoded protein is CASSLGLAGGGSYEQYF.

DNA of the CDR3: TGTGCCAGCAGCTTGGGGACTAGCAGCCACAGTGAGCAGTTCTTC. This sequence encodes CASSLGTSSHSEQFF. The chain has TRBV5-4 and TRBJ2-1; TRBD2 matches 8 bases. V lost 0 bases to trimming and J lost 9 bases; unmatched junction nucleotides: 8. CDR1 and CDR2 (germline): SGHNT, YYREEE (reference sequence). This CDR3 has 15 residues.

This clone was detected only once. The chain has TRBV7-3 and TRBJ2-5, with TRBD1 matching 9 bases. V was clipped by 2 bases and J by 2 bases; unmatched bases: 3. From germline, CDR1 is SGHTA and CDR2 FQGTGA. The CDR3 consists of 15 residues. CDR3 sequence reads: CASSLGQGIQETQYF. The CDR3 nucleotides read TGTGCCAGCAGCTTAGGACAGGGGATTCAAGAGACCCAGTACTTC.

V is TRBV6-1 and J is TRBJ2-3, with 7 bases fitting TRBD1. The ends lost 6 bases at V and 4 bases at J; junction bases unmatched: 7. This CDR3 region has 14 residues. The germline CDR1 and CDR2 sequences are MNHNS and SASEGT. Written as DNA, the CDR3 is TGTGCCAGCAGGAGCACAGGGGCAGCAGATACGCAGTATTTT. The encoded protein is CASRSTGAADTQYF.

The genes are TRBV7-9 and TRBJ1-1; tentative D call: TRBD1 (5 bases). This CDR3 spans 16 amino acids. Trimming took off 5 bases at V and 5 bases at J, with 21 bases between the two ends. Per germline, CDR1 SEHNR and CDR2 FQNEAQ (reference sequence). CDR3 nucleotide sequence: TGTGCCAGCAGCCTGGCGCGGGGGACGGCTATGACTGAAGCTTTCTTT. Translated, it gives CASSLARGTAMTEAFF.

The chain couples TRBV5-8 to TRBJ1-2; no firm D call. The CDR3 runs 14 residues. Per germline, CDR1 SGHTS and CDR2 YDEGEE. V lost 6 bases to trimming and J lost 5 bases, with 17 bases between them. CDR3 in DNA: TGTGCCAGCACCTTTAGGACGGGGTTATATGGCTACACCTTC. Translation gives CASTFRTGLYGYTF.

The rearrangement links TRBV7-9 to TRBJ2-5; D is perhaps TRBD2 (5 bases). Per the germline V gene, CDR1 is SEHNR and CDR2 is FQNEAQ (reference sequence). The CDR3 extends over 16 amino acids. V lost 6 bases and J 2 bases, leaving 19 bases between the germline ends. CDR3 in amino acids: CASSFVLGSGQETQYF. In DNA, the CDR3 is TGTGCCAGCAGTTTTGTCCTCGGATCGGGACAAGAGACCCAGTACTTC.

This clone was counted a single time. The chain recombines TRBV28 with TRBJ2-7, with TRBD1 matching over 7 bases. V trimming: 5 bases; J trimming: 2 bases; junction bases outside the gene matches: 9. Germline V gene data show CDR1 as MDHEN and CDR2 as SYDVKM. CDR3 size: 15 residues. The DNA for the CDR3 is TGTGCCAGCAGTCCGGGACAGAGACCTCCCTACGAGCAGTACTTC. Translation gives CASSPGQRPPYEQYF.